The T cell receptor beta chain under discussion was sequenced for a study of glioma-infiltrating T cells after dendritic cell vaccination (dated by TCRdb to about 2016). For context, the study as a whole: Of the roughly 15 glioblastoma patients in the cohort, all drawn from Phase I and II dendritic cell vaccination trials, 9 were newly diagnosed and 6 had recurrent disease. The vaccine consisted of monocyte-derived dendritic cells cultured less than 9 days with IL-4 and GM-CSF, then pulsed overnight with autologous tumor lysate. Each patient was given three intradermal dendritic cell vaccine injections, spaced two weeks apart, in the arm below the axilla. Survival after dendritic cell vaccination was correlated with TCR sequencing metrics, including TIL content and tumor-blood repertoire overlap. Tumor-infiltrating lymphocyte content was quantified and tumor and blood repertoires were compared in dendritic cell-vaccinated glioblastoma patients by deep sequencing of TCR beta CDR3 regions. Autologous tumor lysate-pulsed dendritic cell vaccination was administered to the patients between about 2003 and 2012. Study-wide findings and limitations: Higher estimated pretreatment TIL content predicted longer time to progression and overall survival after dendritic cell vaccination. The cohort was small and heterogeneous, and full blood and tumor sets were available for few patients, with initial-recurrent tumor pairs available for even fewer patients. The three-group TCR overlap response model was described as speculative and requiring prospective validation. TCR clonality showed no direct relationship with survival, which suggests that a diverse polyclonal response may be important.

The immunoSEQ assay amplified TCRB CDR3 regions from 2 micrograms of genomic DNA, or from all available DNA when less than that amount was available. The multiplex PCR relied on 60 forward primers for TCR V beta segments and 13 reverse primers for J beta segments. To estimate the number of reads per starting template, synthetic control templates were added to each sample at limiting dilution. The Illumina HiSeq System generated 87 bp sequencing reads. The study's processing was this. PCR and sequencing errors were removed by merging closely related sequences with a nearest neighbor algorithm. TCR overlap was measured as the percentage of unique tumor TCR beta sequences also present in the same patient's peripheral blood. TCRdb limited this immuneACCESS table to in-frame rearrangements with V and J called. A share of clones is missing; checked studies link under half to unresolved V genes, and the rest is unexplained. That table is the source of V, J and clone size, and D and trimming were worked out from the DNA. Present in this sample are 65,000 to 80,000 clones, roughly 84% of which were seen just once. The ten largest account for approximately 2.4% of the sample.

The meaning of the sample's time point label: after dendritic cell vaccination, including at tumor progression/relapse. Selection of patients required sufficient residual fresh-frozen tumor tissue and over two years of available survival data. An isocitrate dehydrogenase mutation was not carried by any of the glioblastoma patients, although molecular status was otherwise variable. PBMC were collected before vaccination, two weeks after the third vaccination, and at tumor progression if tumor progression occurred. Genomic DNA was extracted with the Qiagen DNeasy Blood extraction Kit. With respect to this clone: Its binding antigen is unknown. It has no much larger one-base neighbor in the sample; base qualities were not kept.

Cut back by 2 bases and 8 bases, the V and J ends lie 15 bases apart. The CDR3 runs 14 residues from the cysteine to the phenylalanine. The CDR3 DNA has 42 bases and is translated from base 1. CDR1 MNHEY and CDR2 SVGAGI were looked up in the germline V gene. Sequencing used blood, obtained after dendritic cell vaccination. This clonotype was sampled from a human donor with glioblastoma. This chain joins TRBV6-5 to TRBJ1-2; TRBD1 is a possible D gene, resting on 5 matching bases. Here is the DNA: TGTGCCAGCAGTTACATGGCCGGGGGGAACGGCTACACCTTC. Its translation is CASSYMAGGNGYTF.